The 14 T cell receptor beta chains presented below share a single source sample, sequenced in a study of control samples from healthy donors and cancer patients. Some clones are missing from TCRdb's copy, which holds only in-frame ones; the method was immunoSEQ multiplex PCR. Of over 85,000 clones in the sample, roughly 83% were seen once. The sequenced material came from PBMCs. These receptor sequences come from a man between 65 and 79 years old with lung cancer.

The rearrangement joins TRBV7-3 to TRBJ1-2, with D possibly being TRBD1 (5 bases). Germline CDR1 is SGHTA and CDR2 is FQGTGA. V gave up 5 bases and J gave up 4 bases, with 14 bases separating them. The CDR3 contains 14 residues. CDR3 residues: CASSPPGTVYGYTF. CDR3 sequence (DNA): TGTGCCAGCAGCCCCCCCGGGACGGTCTATGGCTACACCTTC. Supplemented by reference TRBV7-3 and TRBJ1-2, the full variable domain reads GAGVSQTPSNKVTEKGKYVELRCDPISGHTALYWYRQSLGQGPEFLIYFQGTGAADDSGLPNDRFFAVRPEGSVSTLKIQRTERGDSAVYLCASSPPGTVYGYTFGSGTRLTVV.

The chain links TRBV2 to TRBJ1-1; no firm D call. CDR3 size: 14 residues. Germline lookup yields CDR1 SNHLY and CDR2 FYNNEI. V lost 7 bases to trimming and J lost 1 base, with 13 bases between them. The CDR3 DNA reads as TGTGCCAGCAACTCGGACGGAACGAACACTGAAGCTTTCTTT. Protein: CASNSDGTNTEAFF.

The gene calls are TRBV7-3 and TRBJ1-2; a possible D gene is TRBD1 (5 bases). Per germline, CDR1 SGHTA and CDR2 FQGTGA. Trimming took 4 bases from V and 7 from J, leaving 16 bases between them. The CDR3 is made up of 14 amino acids. Here the CDR3 reads CASSSRTPGGGYTF. DNA for the CDR3: TGTGCCAGCAGCTCCCGGACCCCTGGGGGTGGCTACACCTTC.

This chain uses TRBV9 with TRBJ1-1, with D unresolved. The V end was cut by 1 base, the J end by 0 bases, with 10 bases between. Germline-derived CDR1 and CDR2 are SGDLS and YYNGEE. The CDR3 consists of 15 residues. CDR3 sequence: CASSVMSAMNTEAFF. The CDR3 bases are TGTGCCAGCAGCGTAATGTCGGCCATGAACACTGAAGCTTTCTTT.

V usage is TRBV2 and J usage is TRBJ1-2; TRBD1 matches at 12 bases. The J segment lost 7 bases and the V segment lost 7 bases, leaving 4 bases of the junction unmatched. The CDR3 covers 13 residues. CDR1 is SNHLY and CDR2 is FYNNEI in the germline V gene. The CDR3 reads CASNRDRGPGYTF. Written as DNA, the CDR3 is TGTGCCAGCAACAGGGACAGGGGGCCTGGCTACACCTTC.

This clone was observed once. V is TRBV6-5 and J is TRBJ1-4, with 11 positions matching TRBD1. This CDR3 is 15 amino acids long. CDR1 is MNHEY and CDR2 is SVGAGI in the germline V gene. The trim removed 2 bases at V and 8 bases at J, leaving 4 bases unmatched. CDR3 sequence (DNA): TGTGCCAGCAGTTACGGACAGGGGGCAGGAGAAAAACTGTTTTTT. This translates into CASSYGQGAGEKLFF.

At least ten counts were recorded for this clone. The gene calls are TRBV28 and TRBJ1-6; tentatively, D is TRBD1 (6 bases). Deletions cut 3 bases from V and 0 bases from J, with 12 bases between. The V gene's germline CDR1 is MDHEN and CDR2 SYDVKM. The CDR3 spans 17 residues. The CDR3 region is CASSLGDRPSYNSPLHF. The CDR3 DNA sequence: TGTGCCAGCAGTTTGGGTGACAGGCCCTCCTATAATTCACCCCTCCACTTT.

The rearrangement uses TRBV19 and TRBJ2-3; D possibly corresponds to TRBD2 (6 bases). The length of the CDR3 is 12 residues. From germline, CDR1 is LNHDA and CDR2 SQIVND (reference sequence). The V and J ends lost 5 bases and 6 bases respectively, with 9 bases between them. CDR3 bases: TGTGCCAGTAGTTGGAGCGGGGATACGCAGTATTTT. Its translation: CASSWSGDTQYF.

J is TRBJ1-3 and V is TRBV19, with D perhaps matching TRBD1 (6 bases). Germline lookup yields CDR1 LNHDA and CDR2 SQIVND (reference sequence). Trimming took 7 bases from V and 0 from J, leaving 16 bases between them. This CDR3 comprises 16 residues. CDR3 region: CASIAGQRFSGNTIYF. The CDR3 region has the DNA TGTGCCAGTATAGCCGGACAGAGGTTCTCTGGAAACACCATATATTTT.

This chain joins TRBV18 and TRBJ1-3; D is possibly TRBD1 (5 bases). Looked up from germline, CDR1 is KGHSH and CDR2 is LQKENI. CDR3 length: 16 amino acids. Trimming removed 3 bases from V and 0 bases from J, with 12 bases in between. DNA for the CDR3: TGTGCCAGCTCACCGGGACCCATCAACTCTGGAAACACCATATATTTT. This sequence encodes CASSPGPINSGNTIYF.

The chain joins TRBV18 to TRBJ1-4; 8 bases align to TRBD1. CDR3 length equals 14 residues. Trimming at V came to 3 bases and at J to 5 bases, leaving 2 bases not matched to a gene. The germline V gene has CDR1 KGHSH and CDR2 LQKENI. CDR3 in DNA: TGTGCCAGCTCACCGGACAGGGCGAATGAAAAACTGTTTTTT. It encodes CASSPDRANEKLFF.

This rearrangement joins TRBV14 to TRBJ2-7; D may be TRBD2 (6 bases). Trimming took 1 base from V and 7 from J, leaving 17 bases between them. This CDR3 has 15 residues. Germline assignment: CDR1 SGHDN and CDR2 FVKESK. CDR3 nucleotide sequence: TGTGCCAGCAGCCAAGTGGTGTCCAAAGCGGGTGAGCAGTACTTC. Protein product: CASSQVVSKAGEQYF.

This clone has a single count. The chain has TRBV10-3 and TRBJ1-4; no reliable D call. V was cut by 0 bases and J by 12 bases, with 14 bases left in between. The CDR3 spans 14 residues. Germline CDR1 and CDR2: ENHRY and SYGVKD. CDR3 sequence reads: CAISESGRNDQLFF. The CDR3 DNA sequence: TGTGCCATCAGTGAGTCAGGAAGAAATGATCAACTGTTTTTT.

This clone was counted only a few times. The V call is TRBV3-1 (or the pseudogene TRBV3-2), the J call TRBJ2-5, with 7 bases identical to TRBD1. The CDR3 runs to 14 residues. The germline V gene encodes CDR1 LGHDT and CDR2 YNNKEL (reference sequence). The ends lost 6 bases at V and 4 bases at J; junction bases unmatched: 8. CDR3 region: CASRAGGSRETQYF. CDR3 nucleotides: TGTGCCAGCAGGGCAGGGGGTTCCAGAGAGACCCAGTACTTC.